The clone carrying this T cell receptor beta chain was seen repeatedly, ten times or more. This entry is derived from a study of T cells after yellow fever vaccination. TCRdb used MiXCR to reprocess the 5' RACE reads, holding one entry per CDR3 protein. Among approximately 240,000 distinct CDR3 sequences listed, 3.6% were seen once. The V gene's germline CDR1 is SGHTA and CDR2 FQGNSA. Trimming pared 5 bases from V and 5 bases from J, leaving 18 bases between. The CDR3 extends over 15 amino acids. Here the sequenced sample was PBMCs, taken 15 days after the yellow fever booster vaccination. The receptor's source is a man between 18 and 35 years old who received the YFV17D yellow fever vaccine. This rearrangement joins TRBV7-2 to TRBJ2-5; D call uncertain. The chain's CDR3 is CASSQGFPGWETQYF. Written as DNA, the CDR3 is TGTGCCAGCAGCCAAGGATTCCCTGGTTGGGAGACCCAGTACTTC.